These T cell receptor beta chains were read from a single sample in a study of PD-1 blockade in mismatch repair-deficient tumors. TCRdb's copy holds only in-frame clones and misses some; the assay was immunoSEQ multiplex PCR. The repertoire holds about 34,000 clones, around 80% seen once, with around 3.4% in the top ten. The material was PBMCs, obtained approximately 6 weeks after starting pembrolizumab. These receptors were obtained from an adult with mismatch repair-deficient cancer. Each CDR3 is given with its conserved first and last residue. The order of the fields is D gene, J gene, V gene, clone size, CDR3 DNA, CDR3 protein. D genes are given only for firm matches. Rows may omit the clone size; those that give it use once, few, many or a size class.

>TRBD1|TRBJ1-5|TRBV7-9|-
TGTGCCAGCAGCTTAGGGACAGGGGCCTTTGGGCAGCCCCAGCATTTT
CASSLGTGAFGQPQHF
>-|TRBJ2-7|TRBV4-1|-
TGCGCCAGCAGCCCAGGTCCTAGCAGCTACGAGCAGTACTTC
CASSPGPSSYEQYF
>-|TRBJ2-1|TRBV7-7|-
TGTGCTAGCAGCAAAGCCCGGGAGAATGAGCAGTTCTTC
CASSKARENEQFF
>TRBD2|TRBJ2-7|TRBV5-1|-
TGCGCCAGCAGCTTGTCTAGCGGGAGCTACGAGCAGTACTTC
CASSLSSGSYEQYF
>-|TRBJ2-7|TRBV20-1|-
TGCAGTGCCCAGGGAGGAGGCGAGCAGTACTTC
CSAQGGGEQYF
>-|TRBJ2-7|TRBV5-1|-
TGCGCCAGCAGCTTGGTTCAGGGATCGGCTGAGCAGTACTTC
CASSLVQGSAEQYF
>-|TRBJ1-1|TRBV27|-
TGTGCCAGCAGTTTGACACAAAACACTGAAGCTTTCTTT
CASSLTQNTEAFF
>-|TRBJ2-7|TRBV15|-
TGTGCCACCAGCAGAGAAGACAGAAGCGAGCAGTACTTC
CATSREDRSEQYF
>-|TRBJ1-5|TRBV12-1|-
TGTGCCAGCAGCTTCCGCCCGGGACAGGGCGACAATCAGCCCCAGCATTTT
CASSFRPGQGDNQPQHF
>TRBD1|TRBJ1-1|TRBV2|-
TGTGCCAGCACCCTAACAGGGGGGAACACTGAAGCTTTCTTT
CASTLTGGNTEAFF
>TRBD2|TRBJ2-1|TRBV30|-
TGTGCCTGGAGTGTACGACTAGCCATGAGTAATGAGCAGTTCTTC
CAWSVRLAMSNEQFF
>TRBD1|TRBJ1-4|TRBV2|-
TGTGCCAGCAACCAACAGGGGAAGGATGAAAAACTGTTTTTT
CASNQQGKDEKLFF
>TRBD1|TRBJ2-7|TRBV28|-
TGTGCCAGCAGTTTATTCCGGGACAGGGTCGAGCAGTACTTC
CASSLFRDRVEQYF
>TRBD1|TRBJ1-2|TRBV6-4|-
TGTGCCAGCAACCCGGGACAGGGATACGGTGGCTACACCTTC
CASNPGQGYGGYTF
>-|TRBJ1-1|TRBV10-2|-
TGCGCCAGCAGTGTCCAGGGAGGGGCGAACACTGAAGCTTTCTTT
CASSVQGGANTEAFF
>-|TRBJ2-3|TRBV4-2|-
TGTGCCAGCAGCCAAGAGGAGGGTTCTAGCACAGATACGCAGTATTTT
CASSQEEGSSTDTQYF
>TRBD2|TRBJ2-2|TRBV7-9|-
TGTGCCAGCAGCCTCGGGGGGGGAGCGGGCCGCTCCTTT
CASSLGGGAGRSF
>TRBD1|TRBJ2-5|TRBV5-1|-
TGCGCCAGCAGCCCGGAAGGGGGCGCAGAGACCCAGTACTTC
CASSPEGGAETQYF
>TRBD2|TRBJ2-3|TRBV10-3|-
TGTGCCATCAGCCTAGCGGGAAGCACAGATACGCAGTATTTT
CAISLAGSTDTQYF
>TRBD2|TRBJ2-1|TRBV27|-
TGTGCCAGCAGTTTCGGACTAGTCCTGTTCTTC
CASSFGLVLFF
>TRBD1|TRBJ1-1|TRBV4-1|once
TGCGCCAGCAGCCAAGTCCGACAGGGGGCCAAGGTTACTGAAGCTTTCTTT
CASSQVRQGAKVTEAFF
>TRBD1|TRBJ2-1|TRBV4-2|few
TGTGCCAGCAGCCAAGCGCTGGGACAGGGGAGCGGGAGAGGGGGCAATGAGCAGTTCTTC
CASSQALGQGSGRGGNEQFF
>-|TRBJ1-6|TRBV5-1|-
TGCGCCAGCAGCTTGGGCACGACAGAGGCCTATAATTCACCCCTCCACTTT
CASSLGTTEAYNSPLHF
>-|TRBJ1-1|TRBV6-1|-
TGTGCCAGCAGCAACAGGGTCAACACTGAAGCTTTCTTT
CASSNRVNTEAFF
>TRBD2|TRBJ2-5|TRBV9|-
TGTGCCAGCACCCGAGTAGGGAGGGACCAAGAGACCCAGTACTTC
CASTRVGRDQETQYF
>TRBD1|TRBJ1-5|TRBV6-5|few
TGTGCCAGCAGTGGACAGGGGGGCGACAATCAGCCCCAGCATTTT
CASSGQGGDNQPQHF
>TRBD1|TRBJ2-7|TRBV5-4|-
TGTGCCAGCAGCTTGCGGTGGGACAGTAGCGCCGAGCAGTACTTC
CASSLRWDSSAEQYF
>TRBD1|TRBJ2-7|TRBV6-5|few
TGTGCCAGCAGTTACGAACCCGGGACAGGGCATATCGAGCAGTACTTC
CASSYEPGTGHIEQYF
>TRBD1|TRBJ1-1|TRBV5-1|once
TGCGCCAGCACCACGGGACAGGGGAACACTGAAGCTTTCTTT
CASTTGQGNTEAFF
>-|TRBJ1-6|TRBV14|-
TGTGCCAGCAGCCACGGGGGGTATAATTCACCCCTCCACTTT
CASSHGGYNSPLHF
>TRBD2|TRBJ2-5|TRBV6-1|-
TGTGCCAGCCTATCGACTAGCGGGAAGGCCCAGTACTTC
CASLSTSGKAQYF
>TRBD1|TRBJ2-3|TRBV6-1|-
TGTGCCAGCAGTGCTGACAGGGGGGATACGCAGTATTTT
CASSADRGDTQYF